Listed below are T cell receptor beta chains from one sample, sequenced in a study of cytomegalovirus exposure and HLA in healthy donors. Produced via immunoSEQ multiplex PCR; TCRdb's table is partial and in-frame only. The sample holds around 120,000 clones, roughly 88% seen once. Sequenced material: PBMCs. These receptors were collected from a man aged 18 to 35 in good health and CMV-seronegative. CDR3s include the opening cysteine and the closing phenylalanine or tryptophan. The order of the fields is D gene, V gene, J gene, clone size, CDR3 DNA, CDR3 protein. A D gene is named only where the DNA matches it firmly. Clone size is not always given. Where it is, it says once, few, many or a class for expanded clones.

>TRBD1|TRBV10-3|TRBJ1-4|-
TGTGCCACATCCTTTGTATCTGGGACAGGGGAAAAACTGTTTTTT
CATSFVSGTGEKLFF
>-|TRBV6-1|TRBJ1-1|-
TGTGCCAGCAGTGCCACGGTGAACACTGAAGCTTTCTTT
CASSATVNTEAFF
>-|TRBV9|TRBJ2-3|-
TGTGCCAGCAGCGTAGCTCAGGGGTTCACAGATACGCAGTATTTT
CASSVAQGFTDTQYF
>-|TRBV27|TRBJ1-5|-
TGTGCCAGCAGCAGGGCTATTAGCAATCAGCCCCAGCATTTT
CASSRAISNQPQHF
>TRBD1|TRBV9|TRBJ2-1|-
TGTGCCAGCAGCCCTCCGGACAGGGGGTTCAATGAGCAGTTCTTC
CASSPPDRGFNEQFF
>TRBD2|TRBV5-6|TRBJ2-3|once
TGTGCCAGCAGCTTGGAGGCTAGCGGGGGGCTAGATACGCAGTATTTT
CASSLEASGGLDTQYF
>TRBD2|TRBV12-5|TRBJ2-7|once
TGTGCTAGTGCCTCGTATCGGGAGGAATACGAGCAGTACTTC
CASASYREEYEQYF
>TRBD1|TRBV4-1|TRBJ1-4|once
TGCGCCAGCAGCCAATCGGGCCAGGGGGCCGAAAAACTGTTTTTT
CASSQSGQGAEKLFF
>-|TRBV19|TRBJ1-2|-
TGTGCCAGTAGTATAGATCTGAGGGGGAAAAACTATGGCTACACCTTC
CASSIDLRGKNYGYTF
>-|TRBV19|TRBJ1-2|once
TGTGCCGCCGGGAGGGCCAACCATAACTATGGCTACACCTTC
CAAGRANHNYGYTF
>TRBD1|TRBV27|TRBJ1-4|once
TGTGCCAGCGGACGGACAGGGATGTTTTCAACTAATGAAAAACTGTTTTTT
CASGRTGMFSTNEKLFF
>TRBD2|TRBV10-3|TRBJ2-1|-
TGTGCCATCAGTGAGGAGGGACAAGCGGGAGGGCGCTACAATGAGCAGTTCTTC
CAISEEGQAGGRYNEQFF
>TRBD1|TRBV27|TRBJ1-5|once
TGTGCCAGCAGTCCGACAGGGGGTCATCAGCCCCAGCATTTT
CASSPTGGHQPQHF
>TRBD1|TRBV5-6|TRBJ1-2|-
TGTGCCAGCAGCCTTGGCAGTGGGACAGGGGTCGTCTACACCTTC
CASSLGSGTGVVYTF
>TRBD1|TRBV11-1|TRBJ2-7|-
TGTGCCAGCAGCCTGGGACAGAGCTACGAGCAGTACTTC
CASSLGQSYEQYF
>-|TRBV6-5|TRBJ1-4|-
TGTGCCAGCAGTAAACAGGGAGCTCCTAATGAAAAACTGTTTTTT
CASSKQGAPNEKLFF
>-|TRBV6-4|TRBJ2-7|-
TGTGCCAGCAGTGACCCGGACTGCACCTACGAGCAGTACTTC
CASSDPDCTYEQYF
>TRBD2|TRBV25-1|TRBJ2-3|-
TGTGCCAGCAGTGAAGGGACTAGCGGGAGCACAGATACGCAGTATTTT
CASSEGTSGSTDTQYF
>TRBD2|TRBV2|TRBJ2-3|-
TGTGCCAGCGGCGGGAGAGGCCCAGATACGCAGTATTTT
CASGGRGPDTQYF
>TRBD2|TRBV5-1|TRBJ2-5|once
TGCGCCAGCAGCTTGGGATCACTAGCGGGGGCCAAAGAGACCCAGTACTTC
CASSLGSLAGAKETQYF
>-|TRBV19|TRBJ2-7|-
TGTGCCAGTAGTAAATATCCCTACGAGCAGTACTTC
CASSKYPYEQYF
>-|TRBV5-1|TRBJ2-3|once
TGCGCCAGCAGCTCAGGAGGCGAAACAGATACGCAGTATTTT
CASSSGGETDTQYF
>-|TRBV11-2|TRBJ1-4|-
TGTGCCAGCAGTCCCGTCGGGGTGGGTGAAAAACTGTTTTTT
CASSPVGVGEKLFF
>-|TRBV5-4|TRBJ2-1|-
TGTGCCAGCAGCTCATCCGGAGGGTCTTATGAGCAGTTCTTC
CASSSSGGSYEQFF
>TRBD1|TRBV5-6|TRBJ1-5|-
TGTGCCAGCAGCCGACTGGGGACAGGGGGTCAGCCCCAGCATTTT
CASSRLGTGGQPQHF
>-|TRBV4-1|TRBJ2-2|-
TGCGCCAGCAGCCAAGTAGCCCAGAGAGATAACACCGGGGAGCTGTTTTTT
CASSQVAQRDNTGELFF
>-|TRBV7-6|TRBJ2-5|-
TGTGCCAGCAGCTTAGTTGCGAAGACCCAGTACTTC
CASSLVAKTQYF
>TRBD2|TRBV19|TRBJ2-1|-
TGTGCCAGTAGCTTAGCCCTAGCGGGAGGTGGCAATGAGCAGTTCTTC
CASSLALAGGGNEQFF
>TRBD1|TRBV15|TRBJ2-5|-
TGTGCCACCAGCAGCGGGGACAGGGGGCGGGGAGAGACCCAGTACTTC
CATSSGDRGRGETQYF
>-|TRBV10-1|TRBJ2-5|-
TGCGCCAGCAGTGACCGGGAAAGTCGAGAGACCCAGTACTTC
CASSDRESRETQYF
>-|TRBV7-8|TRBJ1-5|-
TGTGCCAGCAGCTGGCGGGGGGATCAGCCCCAGCATTTT
CASSWRGDQPQHF
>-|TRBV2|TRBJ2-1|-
TGTGCATTCTCCACCGGGGGAGTTAATGAGCAGTTCTTC
CAFSTGGVNEQFF
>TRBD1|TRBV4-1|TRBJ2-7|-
TGCGCCAGCAGCCAAGATTCCGGGACAGTCTACGAGCAGTACTTC
CASSQDSGTVYEQYF
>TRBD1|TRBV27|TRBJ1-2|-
TGTGCCAGCAGTTTATCGACAGGGAACTATGGCTACACCTTC
CASSLSTGNYGYTF
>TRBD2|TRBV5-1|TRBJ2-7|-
TGCGCCAGCAGCCCCGGACTAGCGGGGTCCTACGAGCAGTACTTC
CASSPGLAGSYEQYF
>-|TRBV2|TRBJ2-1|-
TGTGCCAGCGCCACCGGGACATCTATGAATGAGCAGTTCTTC
CASATGTSMNEQFF
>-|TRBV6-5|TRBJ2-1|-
TGTGCCAGCAGTTATGGGAGCGATGAGCAGTTCTTC
CASSYGSDEQFF
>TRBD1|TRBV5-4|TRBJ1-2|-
TGTGCCAGCAGCTGGGGCGCGACAGGGGTAAACTATGGCTACACCTTC
CASSWGATGVNYGYTF
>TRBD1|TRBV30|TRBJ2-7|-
TGTGCCTGGGCGGGGACAGGGGGACTACGCGAGCAGTACTTC
CAWAGTGGLREQYF
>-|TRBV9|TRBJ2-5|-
TGTGCCGGAGAGGTGGTAGGAGAGACCCAGTACTTC
CAGEVVGETQYF
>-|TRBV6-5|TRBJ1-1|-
TGTGCCAGCAGTTTCAAACAGTCAAGTGAAGCTTTCTTT
CASSFKQSSEAFF
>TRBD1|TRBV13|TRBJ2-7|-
TGTGCCAGCAGCCAAGACCGGGACAGGCCTTACGAGCAGTACTTC
CASSQDRDRPYEQYF
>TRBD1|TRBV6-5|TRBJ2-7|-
TGTGCCAGTCGTCGGACAGGCAGCACCTACGAGCAGTACTTC
CASRRTGSTYEQYF
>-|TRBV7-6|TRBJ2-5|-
TGTGCCAGCAGCTTAGACACCGGGACTGCCTGGGAGACCCAGTACTTC
CASSLDTGTAWETQYF
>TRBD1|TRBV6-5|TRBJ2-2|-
TGTGCCAGCAGTTGGACAGGGGGCACCGGGGAGCTGTTTTTT
CASSWTGGTGELFF
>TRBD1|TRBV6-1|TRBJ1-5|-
TGTGCCAGCAGCGCCGGGACAGTCGGTCAGCCCCAGCATTTT
CASSAGTVGQPQHF
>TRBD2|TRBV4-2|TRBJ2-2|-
TGTGCCAGCAGCCCCGCGGGAGGGCCTGACACCGGGGAGCTGTTTTTT
CASSPAGGPDTGELFF
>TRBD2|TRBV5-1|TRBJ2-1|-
TGCGCCAGCAAACAGGGTAGCGGGAGAAGGCATGAGCAGTTCTTC
CASKQGSGRRHEQFF
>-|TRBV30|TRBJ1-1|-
TGTGCCTGGGTCCCTTTGACTTCCACTGAAGCTTTCTTT
CAWVPLTSTEAFF
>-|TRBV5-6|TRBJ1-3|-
TGTGCCAGCAGCTTACGGACAAGACTCGCCTCTGGAAACACCATATATTTT
CASSLRTRLASGNTIYF